The 26 T cell receptor beta chains in this list originate from one sample, sequenced in a study of T-cell reconstitution after alpha-beta-depleted transplantation in children. Unique molecular identifiers were built into the TCRbeta library. TCRdb fed the PCR reads into MiXCR, producing one record per CDR3 protein. The sample consists of 350,000 to 450,000 distinct CDR3 sequences, 13% of them appearing once. Here the sequenced sample was PBMCs, taken from the stem cell graft. Receptor source: a human donor who donated a stem cell graft to a child with Fanconi anemia.

There are a few counts of this clonotype. This chain links TRBV7-9 with TRBJ2-1; 9 bases map to TRBD2. This CDR3 has 15 residues. In germline, CDR1 is SEHNR, CDR2 FQNEAQ (reference sequence). V shed 8 bases, J shed 1 base, and the junction held 6 bases outside the gene matches. The CDR3 here is CASGRTSESYNEQFF. The CDR3 DNA reads TGTGCCAGCGGAAGGACTAGCGAATCCTACAATGAGCAGTTCTTC.

In this sample, this clonotype turned up many times. The rearrangement joins TRBV5-1 to TRBJ1-2; TRBD1 matches at 9 bases. This CDR3 is 14 amino acids long. Germline lookup yields CDR1 SGHRS and CDR2 YFSETQ. Trimming removed 0 bases from V and 4 bases from J; junction bases left unmatched: 1. CDR3 sequence (DNA): TGCGCCAGCAGCTTGGGACAGGGGGGCTATGGCTACACCTTC. Translating gives CASSLGQGGYGYTF. Full variable domain (remainder filled in from reference TRBV5-1 and TRBJ1-2): KAGVTQTPRYLIKTRGQQVTLSCSPISGHRSVSWYQQTPGQGLQFLFEYFSETQRNKGNFPGRFSGRQFSNSRSEMNVSTLELGDSALYLCASSLGQGGYGYTFGSGTRLTVV.

This clonotype was counted only a few times. The genes are TRBV7-2 and TRBJ1-1; D remains ambiguous. V was cut by 6 bases and J by 0 bases, with 8 bases left in between. Germline CDR1 is SGHTA and CDR2 is FQGNSA. The CDR3 is made up of 13 amino acids. CDR3 nucleotides: TGTGCCAGCAGGATATCGATGAACACTGAAGCTTTCTTT. Its protein is CASRISMNTEAFF.

This clonotype was recorded a few times. The V and J genes are TRBV10-2 and TRBJ2-4; TRBD2 is a possible D gene (6 bases). From germline, CDR1 is WSHSY and CDR2 SAAADI. The CDR3 has 14 amino acids. V was trimmed by 6 bases and J by 6 bases, leaving 15 bases between them. The chain's CDR3 is CASRLAAVGNIQYF. Here the CDR3 DNA reads TGCGCCAGCAGACTAGCCGCCGTGGGAAACATTCAGTACTTC.

The rearrangement links TRBV5-1 to TRBJ1-3; D remains ambiguous. The germline gives CDR1 SGHRS, CDR2 YFSETQ. V was cut by 4 bases and J by 4 bases, with 9 bases left in between. This CDR3 comprises 13 residues. CDR3 nucleotide sequence: TGCGCCAGCAGCCTCGGATACGGAAACACCATATATTTT. This encodes CASSLGYGNTIYF.

The table lists this clonotype with a few counts. This chain links TRBV9 with TRBJ1-3, with no clear D. This CDR3 has 15 amino acids. Germline lookup yields CDR1 SGDLS and CDR2 YYNGEE. Trimming cost V 4 bases and J 0 bases, with 11 bases left between them. The CDR3 region is CASSPRLSSGNTIYF. CDR3 DNA: TGTGCCAGCAGCCCCAGACTGAGCTCTGGAAACACCATATATTTT. The full variable domain, its missing parts supplied by reference TRBV9 and TRBJ1-3, is DSGVTQTPKHLITATGQRVTLRCSPRSGDLSVYWYQQSLDQGLQFLIQYYNGEERAKGNILERFSAQQFPDLHSELNLSSLELGDSALYFCASSPRLSSGNTIYFGEGSWLTVV.

This clonotype has ten or more counts. The V and J genes are TRBV15 and TRBJ2-2; D unclear. The CDR3 is 14 amino acids. Trimming left V 1 base short and J 4 bases short, with 7 bases between. Germline-derived CDR1 and CDR2 are LNHNV and YYDKDF (reference sequence). The CDR3 reads CATSRAGRTGELFF. CDR3 bases: TGTGCCACCAGCAGAGCCGGGCGCACCGGGGAGCTGTTTTTT.

This clonotype was observed a single time. No conserved phenylalanine or tryptophan is present at the end of the CDR3, so a read error is the likely explanation. The DNA is left out, because the CDR3 cannot be placed on it with certainty; the CDR3 is given as TCRdb lists it. This chain joins TRBV12-3 or TRBV12-4 and TRBJ1-2; TRBD1 is taken as the D call from the table, unchecked against the DNA. The CDR3 is 13 residues long, counting both termini. The chain's CDR3 is CASSPGPGQGTKC.

The chain joins TRBV10-2 to TRBJ1-2; no clear D. Germline V CDR1 and CDR2: WSHSY, SAAADI. Trimming left V 6 bases short and J 8 bases short, with 25 bases between. This CDR3 has 16 amino acids. CDR3 region: CASSDNDGYLMSGYTF. CDR3 nucleotides: TGCGCCAGCAGCGATAACGACGGCTACTTAATGTCGGGCTACACCTTC.

The table lists this clonotype with many counts. The V call is TRBV20-1, the J call TRBJ2-1, with 8 bases fitting TRBD2. CDR1 and CDR2 from the germline V gene are DFQATT and SNEGSKA (reference sequence). V lost 3 bases to trimming and J lost 2 bases; unmatched junction nucleotides: 6. CDR3 length: 15 residues. The CDR3 DNA sequence: TGCAGTGCTAGGCAGCGGGGGCTCGCCTACAATGAGCAGTTCTTC. It yields the protein CSARQRGLAYNEQFF.

The chain is built from TRBV4-3 and TRBJ1-5; possible D gene TRBD1, 6 bases. Trimming took 0 bases from V and 6 from J, leaving 15 bases between them. The CDR3 totals 16 residues. The V gene's germline CDR1 is LGHNA and CDR2 YSLEER. The CDR3 DNA sequence: TGCGCCAGCAGCCAAGATCCAGGGGCGGTGGGTCAGCCCCAGCATTTT. Its protein is CASSQDPGAVGQPQHF.

This chain uses TRBV7-2 with TRBJ1-1, with 7 positions matching TRBD1. The ends lost 3 bases at V and 8 bases at J; junction bases unmatched: 6. From germline, CDR1 is SGHTA and CDR2 FQGNSA. This CDR3 contains 13 residues. The CDR3 sequence is CASSFTRDREAFF. The DNA for the CDR3 is TGTGCCAGCAGCTTTACTCGGGACAGAGAAGCTTTCTTT. The entire variable domain, with the rest obtained from reference TRBV7-2 and TRBJ1-1, is as follows: GAGVSQSPSNKVTEKGKDVELRCDPISGHTALYWYRQSLGQGLEFLIYFQGNSAPDKSGLPSDRFSAERTGGSVSTLTIQRTQQEDSAVYLCASSFTRDREAFFGQGTRLTVV.

This clonotype occurred many times. J is TRBJ1-2 and V is TRBV12-3 or TRBV12-4, with a weak D call TRBD1 (5 bases). The CDR3 covers 15 residues. Trimming took 2 bases from V and 2 from J, leaving 12 bases between them. CDR3 in amino acids: CASSLSGLLNYGYTF. Here the CDR3 DNA reads TGTGCCAGCAGTTTATCGGGACTCTTAAACTATGGCTACACCTTC.

This clonotype was observed a handful of times. This CDR3 reads CASSTDRGGVIFSYEQYF. CDR3 bases: TGCGCCAGCAGCACGGACAGGGGGGGCGTCATATTCTCCTACGAGCAGTACTTC. The genes are TRBV5-1 and TRBJ2-7; 10 bases align to TRBD1. Germline V CDR1 and CDR2: SGHRS, YFSETQ. Germline trimming cut 4 bases from V and 0 bases from J; bases unmatched to any gene: 13. The CDR3 loop spans 18 amino acids. Filled out from reference TRBV5-1 and TRBJ2-7, the complete variable domain reads KAGVTQTPRYLIKTRGQQVTLSCSPISGHRSVSWYQQTPGQGLQFLFEYFSETQRNKGNFPGRFSGRQFSNSRSEMNVSTLELGDSALYLCASSTDRGGVIFSYEQYFGPGTRLTVT.

This clonotype was detected a few times. The genes are TRBV5-1 and TRBJ2-7, with D unresolved. CDR1 and CDR2 from the germline V gene are SGHRS and YFSETQ. The CDR3 is 15 residues long. Trimming left V 0 bases short and J 3 bases short, with 13 bases between. DNA of the CDR3: TGCGCCAGCAGCTTGGAACCAGGCCGCTACTACGAGCAGTACTTC. Amino acid sequence: CASSLEPGRYYEQYF.

The chain uses TRBV5-4 and TRBJ2-2, with 7 bases identical to TRBD1. Germline-derived CDR1 and CDR2 are SGHNT and YYREEE (reference sequence). Trimming cost V 4 bases and J 4 bases; bases outside gene matches: 7. The CDR3 consists of 15 residues. The CDR3 is CASSPRDRPTGELFF. In DNA, the CDR3 is TGTGCCAGCAGCCCCCGGGACAGACCCACCGGGGAGCTGTTTTTT.

This clonotype was counted between two and nine times. The chain has TRBV20-1 and TRBJ2-1; D is ambiguous. V lost 6 bases and J 1 base, leaving 13 bases between the germline ends. CDR1 and CDR2 from the germline V gene are DFQATT and SNEGSKA (reference sequence). This CDR3 is built from 14 residues. The CDR3 nucleotides read TGCAGTGCCCCCGTAGGTCAGTCCTACAATGAGCAGTTCTTC. Translating it yields CSAPVGQSYNEQFF.

This clonotype was observed many times. J is TRBJ2-7 and V is TRBV5-1; D is possibly TRBD2 (7 bases). Germline-derived CDR1 and CDR2 are SGHRS and YFSETQ. The CDR3 is made up of 14 amino acids. The V end was cut by 4 bases, the J end by 2 bases, with 13 bases between. The DNA of the CDR3 is TGCGCCAGCAGCCAAAGGGGGGGGGCCTACGAGCAGTACTTC. The encoded protein is CASSQRGGAYEQYF.

The rearrangement uses TRBV7-8 and TRBJ2-3; a weak D match, TRBD1 (5 bases). The germline CDR1 and CDR2 sequences are SGHVS and FQNEAQ. The CDR3 runs to 15 residues. The V and J ends lost 1 base and 2 bases respectively, with 10 bases between them. The CDR3 DNA is TGTGCCAGCAGCTTAGGGGGCGAATTCACAGATACGCAGTATTTT. Protein: CASSLGGEFTDTQYF.

In its sample, this clonotype was seen many times. The J gene is TRBJ1-1, the V gene TRBV25-1, with 9 bases identical to TRBD1. Germline CDR1 and CDR2: MGHDK and SYGVNS. Trimming took 8 bases from V and 5 from J; bases not matched to a gene: 6. The CDR3 extends over 13 amino acids. The CDR3 DNA reads TGTGCCAGCGGGACAGGGAGTGAGACTGAAGCTTTCTTT. This sequence encodes CASGTGSETEAFF.

The chain carries TRBV19 and TRBJ2-3; unclear D gene. The V end lost 5 bases, the J end lost 5 bases, and 5 bases lay between the germline ends. CDR1 is LNHDA and CDR2 is SQIVND in the germline V gene (reference sequence). The CDR3 is 11 amino acids. Here the CDR3 DNA reads TGTGCCAGTAGTCGTTTAGATACGCAGTATTTT. As protein: CASSRLDTQYF. Full variable domain (remainder filled in from reference TRBV19 and TRBJ2-3): DGGITQSPKYLFRKEGQNVTLSCEQNLNHDAMYWYRQDPGQGLRLIYYSQIVNDFQKGDIAEGYSVSREKKESFPLTVTSAQKNPTAFYLCASSRLDTQYFGPGTRLTVL.

This clonotype showed up just a few times. This sequence joins TRBV5-1 and TRBJ1-6; possibly TRBD1 for D (6 bases). The CDR3 loop spans 14 amino acids. The V gene lost 1 base and the J gene lost 7 bases, with 9 bases spanning the gap. The germline V gene encodes CDR1 SGHRS and CDR2 YFSETQ. CDR3 coding DNA: TGCGCCAGCAGCTTGAGGGACAACAATTCACCCCTCCACTTT. Translation gives CASSLRDNNSPLHF.

This clonotype was seen ten or more times. V usage is TRBV20-1 and J usage is TRBJ2-3; a weak D match, TRBD2 (6 bases). Germline CDR1 reads DFQATT; CDR2 reads SNEGSKA (reference sequence). V was shortened by 6 bases and J by 0 bases, with 13 bases between the two germline ends. The CDR3 is 14 amino acids. CDR3 bases: TGCAGTGCCTCGCGGGACCGCAGCACAGATACGCAGTATTTT. This encodes CSASRDRSTDTQYF.

This clonotype was counted between two and nine times. The V and J genes are TRBV2 and TRBJ2-1; D gene unclear. From germline, CDR1 is SNHLY and CDR2 FYNNEI. The CDR3 contains 13 residues. The V end was cut by 8 bases, the J end by 9 bases, with 17 bases between. CDR3 DNA: TGTGCCAGCTTACCTAGAGCATTACTTGAGCAGTTCTTC. This sequence encodes CASLPRALLEQFF.

The gene calls are TRBV7-9 and TRBJ1-2; the D is unclear. The CDR3 has 11 amino acids. V shed 4 bases and J shed 3 bases, with 3 bases lying between them. Germline CDR1 reads SEHNR; CDR2 reads FQNEAQ (reference sequence). The CDR3, as DNA: TGTGCCAGCAGCTCTGACTATGGCTACACCTTC. Amino acids: CASSSDYGYTF.

This clonotype was seen ten or more times. The V gene is TRBV12-3 or TRBV12-4, the J gene TRBJ1-3; D is unresolved. Trimming shortened V by 2 bases and J by 5 bases, and 7 bases separated the two germline ends. This CDR3 is built from 13 residues. CDR3 region: CASSLNPRNTIYF. In DNA, the CDR3 is TGTGCCAGCAGTTTAAATCCCCGAAACACCATATATTTT.